The following is a T cell receptor beta chain sequence with its context. This record comes from a study of control samples from healthy donors and cancer patients. Sequencing was performed with immunoSEQ multiplex PCR; in TCRdb, only in-frame clones are kept and a portion is missing. The repertoire holds about 130,000 clones, with about 95% as singletons. CDR1 LGHNA and CDR2 YSLEER come from the germline V gene. The CDR3 extends over 17 amino acids. Trimming pared 0 bases from V and 3 bases from J, leaving 14 bases between. The chain has TRBV4-3 and TRBJ2-2, with D possibly matching TRBD1 (5 bases). This TCR was recovered from a man aged 60-69 years with colorectal cancer. Sequencing input: PBMCs. The CDR3 reads CASSQETEARDTGELFF. DNA for the CDR3: TGCGCCAGCAGCCAAGAAACCGAGGCCAGGGACACCGGGGAGCTGTTTTTT.